This T cell receptor beta chain appears in the sequencing data of a study of breast tumors, draining lymph nodes, adjacent tissues (dated by TCRdb to between 2015 and 2016). Background for the entire study: TCR beta repertoires were compared across tumor, adjacent nontumor tissue and axillary lymph nodes obtained from breast cancer patients. In human breast cancer, the study set out to assess how tumor, surrounding tissue and draining lymph node repertoires relate to one another and whether T cells might be exchanged between them.

V trim: 0 bases; J trim: 5 bases; unmatched bases: 5. CDR1 SGHDT and CDR2 YYEEEE were looked up in the germline V gene. Taken from cysteine to phenylalanine, the CDR3 has 16 residues. Only the CDR3 DNA is retained, 48 bases long and in frame from the first base. The study at large found these results: The conclusion that tumor T cells originate in lymph nodes was framed as consistent with a hypothesis rather than directly demonstrated. Tumor and nontumor tissue repertoires were found to be significantly more similar in luminal-like than in basal-like breast cancer. Tumors showed preferential V and J gene usage, and their T-cell repertoire diversity fell below that of lymph nodes yet above that of nontumor tissue. The data were judged consistent with most tumor T cells deriving from the lymph node and then expanding within tumor tissue.

This clonotype was recorded at least ten times. Its antigen specificity is not known. No much larger clonotype is one base removed from it; base qualities were not supplied. The axillary draining lymph nodes of breast cancer patients were the source of the lymph node samples. The sequencer listed for this sample is Illumina HiSeq 2000. Multiplex PCR amplification was used to generate the TCR beta chain libraries. High-throughput sequencing was used to analyze the amplified TCR beta chain products. The raw public data were reprocessed by TCRdb itself: fastp quality trimming at Q25, MiXCR clonotype calling, in-frame beta chains only. Each CDR3 protein gets just one entry, which takes the most common genes and DNA from the rows behind it. This sample gives roughly 80,000 distinct CDR3 sequences in total; roughly a fifth of them show up just once. The top ten hold 2% to 3% of the sample.

The V gene is TRBV5-6 and the J gene is TRBJ2-6; 7 of the junction bases match TRBD2. This clonotype was sampled from a female donor with breast cancer. Some clones in this sample may be carry-over from other donors' samples. Sequenced sample: axillary lymph node tissue. CDR3 sequence: CASSLGLAERANVLTF. The DNA sequence is as follows: TGTGCCAGCAGCTTGGGCCTAGCGGAGAGGGCCAACGTCCTGACTTTC.